The entry that follows covers one T cell receptor beta chain sequence. The study recruited people aged about 18 to 95 years across 20 to 30 US areas. The data stem from a study of blood T cell repertoires in COVID-19. About the research overall: Acute-phase and convalescent COVID-19 samples originated in the United States, Italy and Spain. The cDNA or gDNA used as material had been derived from T cells, B-cell-depleted T cells, or PBMCs.

Original processing methods: Nucleated cell counts were estimated from reference gene primer amplification. Repertoires were generated with immunoSEQ multiplex PCR, while TCRdb's copy carries only in-frame clones and drops some. That table is the source of V, J and clone size, and D and trimming were worked out from the DNA. The table includes 350,000 to 450,000 clones, roughly 90% detected once. The ends were cut back, 6 bases at V and 7 bases at J, with 10 bases in the middle. Germline values: CDR1 LNHDA, CDR2 SQIVND (reference sequence). This CDR3 is 13 amino acids long. This TCR was sampled from a young woman who had recovered from COVID-19. Source material: PBMCs or T cells enriched from blood (not recorded which). The V gene is TRBV19, the J gene TRBJ1-6; D uncertain. The CDR3 spells CASRNMFNSPLHF. CDR3 DNA sequence: TGTGCCAGTAGAAACATGTTCAATTCACCCCTCCACTTT.